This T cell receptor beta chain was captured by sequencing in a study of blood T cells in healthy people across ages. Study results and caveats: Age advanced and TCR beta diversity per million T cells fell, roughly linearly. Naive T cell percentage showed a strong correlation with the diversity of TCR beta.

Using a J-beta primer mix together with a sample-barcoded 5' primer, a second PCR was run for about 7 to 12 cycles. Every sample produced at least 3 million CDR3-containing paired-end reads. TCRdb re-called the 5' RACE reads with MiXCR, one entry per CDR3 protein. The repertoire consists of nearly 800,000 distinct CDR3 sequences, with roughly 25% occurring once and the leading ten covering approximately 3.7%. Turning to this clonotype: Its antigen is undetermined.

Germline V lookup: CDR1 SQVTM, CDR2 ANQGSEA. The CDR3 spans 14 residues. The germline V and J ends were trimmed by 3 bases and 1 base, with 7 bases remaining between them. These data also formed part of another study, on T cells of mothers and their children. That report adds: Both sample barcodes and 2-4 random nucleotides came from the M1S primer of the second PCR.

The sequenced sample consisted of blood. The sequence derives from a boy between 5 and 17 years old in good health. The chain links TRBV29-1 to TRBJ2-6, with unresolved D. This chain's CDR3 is CSVDEGSGANVLTF. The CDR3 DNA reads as TGCAGCGTTGACGAAGGTTCTGGGGCCAACGTCCTGACTTTC.